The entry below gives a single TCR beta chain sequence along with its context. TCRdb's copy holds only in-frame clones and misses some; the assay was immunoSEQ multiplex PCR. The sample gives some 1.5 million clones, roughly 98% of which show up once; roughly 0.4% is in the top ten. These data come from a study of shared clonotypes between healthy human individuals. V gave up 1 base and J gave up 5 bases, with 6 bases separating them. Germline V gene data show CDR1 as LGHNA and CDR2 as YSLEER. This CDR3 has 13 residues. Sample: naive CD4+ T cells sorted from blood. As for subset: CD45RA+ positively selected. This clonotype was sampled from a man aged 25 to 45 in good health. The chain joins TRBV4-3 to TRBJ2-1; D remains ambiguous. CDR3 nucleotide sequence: TGCGCCAGCAGCCAAGTACAGCACAATGAGCAGTTCTTC. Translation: CASSQVQHNEQFF.